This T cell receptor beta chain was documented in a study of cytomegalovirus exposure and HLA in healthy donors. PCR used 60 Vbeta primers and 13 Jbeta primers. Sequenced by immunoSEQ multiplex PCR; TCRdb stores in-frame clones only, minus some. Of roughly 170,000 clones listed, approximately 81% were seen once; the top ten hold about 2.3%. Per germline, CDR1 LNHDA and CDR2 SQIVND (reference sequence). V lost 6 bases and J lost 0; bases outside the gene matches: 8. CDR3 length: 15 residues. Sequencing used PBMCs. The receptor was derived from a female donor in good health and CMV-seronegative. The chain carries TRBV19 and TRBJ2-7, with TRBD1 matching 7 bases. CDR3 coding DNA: TGTGCCAGTAGGATTACAGGGGCCGTCTCCTACGAGCAGTACTTC. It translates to CASRITGAVSYEQYF.